This is a list of T cell receptor beta chains from one sample in a study of cytotoxic CD8 clonotypes in ibrutinib-treated CLL. Libraries were prepared by immunoSEQ multiplex PCR; TCRdb keeps only in-frame clonotypes and omits some of them. This repertoire shows about 200,000 clones, about three quarters found once; its top ten account for 5.5% to 7%. The specimen was PBMCs, collected after 12 months of ibrutinib treatment. These receptors were collected from a human donor with chronic lymphocytic leukemia. Each CDR3 is given with its conserved first and last residue. D genes are given only for firm matches. Where a row states a size, it is once, few, many or the class of an expanded clone; other rows omit it.

clone_size,d_call,v_call,j_call,cdr3_nt,cdr3_aa
NA,TRBD2,TRBV5-1,TRBJ2-1,TGCGCCAGCAGCCTAGGGGGACTAGCCTCTTACAATGAGCAGTTCTTC,CASSLGGLASYNEQFF
few,NA,TRBV29-1,TRBJ1-3,TGCAGCGTTGAATTTAGCTCTGGAAACACCATATATTTT,CSVEFSSGNTIYF
NA,NA,TRBV6-1,TRBJ1-5,TGTGCCAGCAGTGAAAGTGGGGGTTTCACGCAGCCCCAGCATTTT,CASSESGGFTQPQHF
NA,NA,TRBV7-9,TRBJ1-2,TGTGCCAGCAGCACAGTAACCCAGGGGTATGGCTACACCTTC,CASSTVTQGYGYTF
NA,TRBD2,TRBV4-2,TRBJ2-5,TGTGCCAGCAGCCAAGGTTACAGGAAAAGCGGGATCTTCCAAGAGACCCAGTACTTC,CASSQGYRKSGIFQETQYF
NA,NA,TRBV30,TRBJ2-7,TGTGCCTGGAGTTCCCGCTACGAGCAGTACTTC,CAWSSRYEQYF
NA,NA,TRBV6-5,TRBJ2-3,TGTGCCAGCATCCCTTCATTAAGGGACGCAGATACGCAGTATTTT,CASIPSLRDADTQYF
NA,TRBD1,TRBV4-3,TRBJ1-3,TGCGCCAGCAGCCAGTCACAGGGGTTCACCTCTGGAAACACCATATATTTT,CASSQSQGFTSGNTIYF
NA,NA,TRBV6-6,TRBJ1-1,TGTGCCAGCAGGCTACAGGGTAACACTGAAGCTTTCTTT,CASRLQGNTEAFF
NA,NA,TRBV30,TRBJ2-7,TGTGCCTGGAGTGTCGCCCCAGGGCCAAACTACGAGCAGTACTTC,CAWSVAPGPNYEQYF
NA,NA,TRBV7-2,TRBJ2-7,TGTGCCAGCAGCTTGTTGTGGGAGCAGTACTTC,CASSLLWEQYF
NA,NA,TRBV9,TRBJ2-3,TGTGCCAGCAGCGTAGGTGGGGGCTACACAGATACGCAGTATTTT,CASSVGGGYTDTQYF
NA,NA,TRBV25-1,TRBJ1-4,TGTGCCAGCAGTGAATCTGGGGGCAGCAGGCTGTTTTTT,CASSESGGSRLFF
few,TRBD2,TRBV9,TRBJ2-7,TGTGCCAGCAGCGTAGGGTACGGGAGGGTTAGCGAGCAGTACTTC,CASSVGYGRVSEQYF
NA,TRBD1,TRBV7-3,TRBJ2-7,TGTGCCAGCAGCCCGGGACAGGGATACGAGCAGTACTTC,CASSPGQGYEQYF
NA,NA,TRBV19,TRBJ2-1,TGTGCCAGTAGCCAGCCCCACAGGGTGATGGATGAGCAGTTCTTC,CASSQPHRVMDEQFF
NA,TRBD2,TRBV5-1,TRBJ2-7,TGCGCCAGCAGCCGTCTCACGGCTAGCGGGGGGATCGACGAGCAGTACTTC,CASSRLTASGGIDEQYF
few,TRBD1,TRBV6-1,TRBJ1-5,TGTGCCAGCAGTATATCAGGGGGAGGCAATCAGCCCCAGCATTTT,CASSISGGGNQPQHF
NA,TRBD1,TRBV11-3,TRBJ1-2,TGTGCCAGCAGCTTGTCGGACAGGGCGCACTATGGCTACACCTTC,CASSLSDRAHYGYTF
NA,TRBD2,TRBV5-1,TRBJ2-1,TGCGCCAGCAGCTCAGGACTAGCGGGATATAATGAGCAGTTCTTC,CASSSGLAGYNEQFF
NA,NA,TRBV18,TRBJ2-2,TGTGCCAGCTCACCACAGAGGTATCGGGAGACCGGGGAGCTGTTTTTT,CASSPQRYRETGELFF
NA,TRBD1,TRBV14,TRBJ1-6,TGTGCCAGCAGCCAACTGGGACAGTATAATTCACCCCTCCACTTT,CASSQLGQYNSPLHF
NA,NA,TRBV6-5,TRBJ2-1,TGTGCCAGCAGTTCCCTCGGGGCGGGGAGTATCAATGAGCAGTTCTTC,CASSSLGAGSINEQFF
NA,TRBD1,TRBV13,TRBJ1-1,TGTGCCAGCAGCAGGGGCAGGGGGTGGACTGAAGCTTTCTTT,CASSRGRGWTEAFF
few,NA,TRBV5-1,TRBJ2-7,TGCGCCAGCAGCTTCGTGCCTGATGATCCGGAGGGGTACTTC,CASSFVPDDPEGYF
few,NA,TRBV6-1,TRBJ1-5,TGTGCCAGCCCTAAACAGCCCCAGCATTTT,CASPKQPQHF
once,NA,TRBV25-1,TRBJ1-1,TGTGCCAGCAGTGAATATCGGGCAATCAGAGCTTTCTTT,CASSEYRAIRAFF
NA,TRBD1,TRBV7-9,TRBJ2-1,TGTGCCAGCAGCTTAGGACAGGGCCACAATGAGCAGTTCTTC,CASSLGQGHNEQFF
NA,NA,TRBV27,TRBJ2-7,TGTGCCAGCAGTCCTCAATCCTACGAGCAGTACTTC,CASSPQSYEQYF
NA,NA,TRBV12-5,TRBJ1-4,TGTGCTAGTGGTTTGGCTGTCGGGGGTATGAAACTGTTTTTT,CASGLAVGGMKLFF
NA,NA,TRBV27,TRBJ1-2,TGTGCCAGCAGTTTCAGGGGAGGGGGATATGGCTACACCTTC,CASSFRGGGYGYTF
NA,NA,TRBV5-1,TRBJ2-2,TGCGCCAGCAGCTTGATAGGGGGTAATACCGGGGAGCTGTTTTTT,CASSLIGGNTGELFF
NA,NA,TRBV10-2,TRBJ1-1,TGCGCCACCACGACCCTAATTGAAGCTTTCTTT,CATTTLIEAFF
few,NA,TRBV9,TRBJ1-3,TGTGCCAGCAGCGTATCGGCGCTCGGCTCTGGAAACACCATATATTTT,CASSVSALGSGNTIYF
NA,TRBD2,TRBV6-5,TRBJ2-7,TGTGCCAGCAGACTAGCGGGAAGTTTGGGTGAGCAGTACTTC,CASRLAGSLGEQYF
NA,TRBD1,TRBV28,TRBJ2-7,TGTGCCAGCAGCGAACCTCCGGAGGACAGGGGTTCCTACGAGCAGTACTTC,CASSEPPEDRGSYEQYF
NA,NA,TRBV11-2,TRBJ2-2,TGTGCCAGCAGCGTCGACTGGGGCACCGGGGAGCTGTTTTTT,CASSVDWGTGELFF
NA,NA,TRBV19,TRBJ1-2,TGTGCCAGTAGTCGGGGGTATGGCTACACCTTC,CASSRGYGYTF
NA,NA,TRBV6-5,TRBJ2-3,TGTGCCAGCAGAGACAACAGGGTGGGGACAGATACGCAGTATTTT,CASRDNRVGTDTQYF
few,NA,TRBV27,TRBJ1-5,TGTGCCAGCAGTTTAGTGGGGGAAAATCAGCCCCAGCATTTT,CASSLVGENQPQHF
few,TRBD2,TRBV15,TRBJ2-7,TGTGCCACCAGCAGACTGACTAGCGGGTCTTACGAGCAGTACTTC,CATSRLTSGSYEQYF
once,NA,TRBV30,TRBJ2-3,TGTGCCTGGAGTGCCCTAGATCTACCAGATACGCAGTATTTT,CAWSALDLPDTQYF
once,TRBD2,TRBV28,TRBJ2-7,TGTGCCAGATTAACGCGTGCGTGGACTAGCGATGTTCAGGAGCAGTACTTC,CARLTRAWTSDVQEQYF
NA,NA,TRBV19,TRBJ2-2,TGTGCCAGTAGGAATGGTCCCACGGCCGGGGAGCTGTTTTTT,CASRNGPTAGELFF
NA,NA,TRBV2,TRBJ2-7,TGTGCCAGCAGCGTCAGGGTTGGCGAGCAGTACTTC,CASSVRVGEQYF
NA,NA,TRBV6-5,TRBJ2-5,TGTGCCAGCAGTTACTCGGCAGGGTGGGAGACCCAGTACTTC,CASSYSAGWETQYF
NA,NA,TRBV11-2,TRBJ2-3,TGTGCCAGCAGCTCCAACCTGGTGGGACATACGCAGTATTTT,CASSSNLVGHTQYF
NA,TRBD1,TRBV30,TRBJ1-5,TGTGCCTGGAGTGTATCAGGGACAGGGAGTCAGCCCCAGCATTTT,CAWSVSGTGSQPQHF
NA,TRBD1,TRBV5-3,TRBJ1-1,TGTGCCAGAAGCCCCGACAGGGAGATACACACTGAAGCTTTCTTT,CARSPDREIHTEAFF
NA,NA,TRBV4-3,TRBJ1-2,TGCGCCAGCAGCCAACACGGGCAACCTTTCCGTTATGGCTACACCTTC,CASSQHGQPFRYGYTF
NA,TRBD1,TRBV29-1,TRBJ2-7,TGCAGCGTTGTGAACAGGGGGGTCTACGAGCAGTACTTC,CSVVNRGVYEQYF
NA,NA,TRBV28,TRBJ1-3,TGTGCCAGCAGTACAAACCTCGACAGGTCTGGAAACACCATATATTTT,CASSTNLDRSGNTIYF